This passage covers 22 T cell receptor beta chains from one sample sequenced in a study of Graves' ophthalmopathy and Graves' hyperthyroidism (dated by TCRdb to between 2018 and 2020). The sequencing machine was an Illumina HiSeq 2000. For repertoire sequencing, the TCR beta CDR3 regions were amplified from RNA transcripts. The first round was an RT-PCR using HTBI primers with the Qiagen OneStep RT-PCR kit, and this first round was followed by a second-round multiplex PCR, then size selection and purification. TCRdb reanalyzed the raw reads on its own, using fastp at Q25 for trimming and MiXCR for clone calling, and kept in-frame beta chains. One record per CDR3 amino acid sequence lists the most common genes and DNA. In this sample the table shows 300,000 to 450,000 distinct CDR3 sequences, about 18% of which occur a single time. The ten largest clones capture 2.4% of the sample. Sequenced: peripheral blood. The receptors were sampled from an adult woman with stable Graves' hyperthyroidism.

There are many counts of this clonotype. The rearrangement joins TRBV6-5 to TRBJ2-2; D is possibly TRBD1 or TRBD2 (7 bases each). V was shortened by 4 bases and J by 7 bases, with 16 bases between the two germline ends. Germline CDR1 MNHEY, CDR2 SVGAGI. The CDR3 length is 15 residues. The CDR3 nucleotides read TGTGCCAGCAGTTGGGGAGGGGGCCGGAACGGGGAGCTGTTTTTT. Amino acids: CASSWGGGRNGELFF.

The table lists this clonotype with many counts. V and J are TRBV4-1 and TRBJ1-1; 7 bases match TRBD1. CDR3 size: 19 residues. Germline loops: CDR1 MGHRA, CDR2 YSYEKL. The V gene end was trimmed by 0 bases and the J gene end by 10 bases; junction bases not matched to a gene: 23. The CDR3 sequence is CASSQDKGAVSTDPGSAFF. For the CDR3, the DNA is TGCGCCAGCAGCCAAGATAAGGGGGCGGTTTCCACCGATCCGGGCTCAGCTTTCTTT.

This clonotype was seen at least ten times. The chain combines TRBV6-5 with TRBJ1-5; TRBD1 aligns across 7 bases. Looked up from germline, CDR1 is MNHEY and CDR2 is SVGAGI. The CDR3 has 15 residues. V was clipped by 2 bases and J by 3 bases; unmatched bases: 4. The CDR3 coding sequence is TGTGCCAGCAGTTACCACAGGGGTTTCAATCAGCCCCAGCATTTT. This codes for CASSYHRGFNQPQHF.

In this sample, this clonotype turned up many times. In DNA form, the CDR3 reads TGTGCCAGCAGCAAGGCCGGGACTAGTGTTATGAAGTCCCAGTACTTC. This translates into CASSKAGTSVMKSQYF. The chain has TRBV27 and TRBJ2-5; 8 bases line up with TRBD2. Losses at the gene ends were 6 bases for V and 9 bases for J; bases not matched to a gene: 18. The V gene's germline CDR1 is MNHEY and CDR2 SMNVEV (reference sequence). This CDR3 comprises 16 residues.

In DNA form, the CDR3 reads TGCAGTGCTAGAGATCTTCAGGACTTCACAGATACGCAGTATTTT. It is translated as CSARDLQDFTDTQYF. The rearrangement links TRBV20-1 to TRBJ2-3; weak D call: TRBD2 (5 bases). Trimming removed 0 bases at V and 2 bases at J, with 12 bases between. This CDR3 region has 15 residues. The germline CDR1 and CDR2 sequences are DFQATT and SNEGSKA (reference sequence).

This clonotype was observed many times. CDR3 protein: CASSPTGQGFEQYF. Here the CDR3 DNA reads TGTGCCAGCAGCCCCACCGGGCAGGGATTCGAGCAGTACTTC. The J gene is TRBJ2-7, the V gene TRBV13; a possible D gene is TRBD1 (5 bases). V lost 5 bases and J 6 bases, leaving 17 bases between the germline ends. This CDR3 contains 14 residues. CDR1 is PRHDT, CDR2 FYEKMQ, per germline (reference sequence). Filled out from reference TRBV13 and TRBJ2-7, the complete variable domain reads AAGVIQSPRHLIKEKRETATLKCYPIPRHDTVYWYQQGPGQDPQFLISFYEKMQSDKGSIPDRFSAQQFSDYHSELNMSSLELGDSALYFCASSPTGQGFEQYFGPGTRLTVT.

This clonotype was found a few times. V gene TRBV11-2 combines with J gene TRBJ2-7; D gene uncertain. The V end was cut by 6 bases, the J end by 5 bases, with 14 bases between. The CDR3 contains 13 residues. Germline V CDR1 and CDR2: SGHAT, FQNNGV. The CDR3 region is CASSSGPANEQYF. The CDR3 DNA follows: TGTGCCAGCAGTTCTGGGCCCGCCAACGAGCAGTACTTC.

This sequence joins TRBV28 and TRBJ2-5, with 8 bases lining up with TRBD1. Trimming took 4 bases from V and 4 from J; bases not matched to a gene: 8. Germline V gene data show CDR1 as MDHEN and CDR2 as SYDVKM. The CDR3 runs to 15 residues. This chain's CDR3 is CASSSRQGRPETQYF. The CDR3 nucleotides are TGTGCCAGCAGTTCCCGACAGGGGAGGCCAGAGACCCAGTACTTC.

This clonotype was found a few times. CDR3 sequence: CASRSRGGGGLQETQYF. CDR3 sequence (DNA): TGTGCCAGCAGATCGCGGGGGGGGGGAGGGCTCCAAGAGACCCAGTACTTC. The chain couples TRBV6-5 to TRBJ2-5; 9 bases map to TRBD2. Per the germline V gene, CDR1 is MNHEY and CDR2 is SVGAGI. V trimming: 6 bases; J trimming: 1 base; junction bases outside the gene matches: 12. The CDR3 sequence is 17 residues long.

The table lists this clonotype with many counts. The chain is built from TRBV27 and TRBJ2-7; D is possibly TRBD2 (5 bases). The CDR3 length is 14 residues. V lost 6 bases and J 0 bases, leaving 12 bases between the germline ends. Germline CDR1 is MNHEY and CDR2 is SMNVEV (reference sequence). The CDR3 DNA is TGTGCCAGCAGCGCACTGGGGAGCTCCTACGAGCAGTACTTC. Translating it yields CASSALGSSYEQYF.

This clonotype was seen repeatedly, ten times or more. V usage is TRBV11-2 and J usage is TRBJ2-5; D gene ambiguous. This CDR3 region has 13 residues. V was cut by 6 bases and J by 0 bases, with 8 bases left in between. Germline V gene sequence: CDR1 SGHAT, CDR2 FQNNGV. Written as DNA, the CDR3 is TGTGCCAGCAGTACCGGGCACCAAGAGACCCAGTACTTC. Protein sequence: CASSTGHQETQYF.

Ten or more counts support this clonotype. This chain connects TRBV19 to TRBJ1-1; D is unresolved. This CDR3 region has 16 residues. V was trimmed by 3 bases and J by 3 bases, leaving 17 bases between them. Germline CDR1 and CDR2: LNHDA and SQIVND (reference sequence). The CDR3 spells CASSIAAGWTYTEAFF. CDR3 DNA: TGTGCCAGTAGTATTGCGGCAGGTTGGACCTACACTGAAGCTTTCTTT. Using reference TRBV19 and TRBJ1-1 for the parts outside the CDR3, the full variable domain is DGGITQSPKYLFRKEGQNVTLSCEQNLNHDAMYWYRQDPGQGLRLIYYSQIVNDFQKGDIAEGYSVSREKKESFPLTVTSAQKNPTAFYLCASSIAAGWTYTEAFFGQGTRLTVV.

The V and J genes are TRBV6-5 and TRBJ2-7, with no clear D. V was trimmed by 4 bases and J by 2 bases, leaving 12 bases between them. Germline V gene data show CDR1 as MNHEY and CDR2 as SVGAGI. The CDR3 contains 14 residues. This CDR3 reads CASSFGRSTYEQYF. The CDR3 DNA is TGTGCCAGCAGTTTTGGACGATCAACCTACGAGCAGTACTTC.

This clonotype was seen only a few times. The chain couples TRBV7-6 to TRBJ1-3; 7 bases align to TRBD1. Losses at the gene ends were 2 bases for V and 4 bases for J; bases not matched to a gene: 5. Germline CDR1 reads SGHVS; CDR2 reads FNYEAQ. This CDR3 region has 15 residues. CDR3 in amino acids: CASSLFRGAGNTIYF. The DNA of the CDR3 is TGTGCCAGCAGCTTATTCAGGGGGGCAGGAAACACCATATATTTT.

This clonotype was picked up many times. One end of the junction fails to match germline, which may point to a read error. The V gene is TRBV28, the J gene TRBJ2-4, with a weak D call TRBD2 (5 bases). The CDR3 runs 15 residues. Germline loops: CDR1 MDHEN, CDR2 SYDVKM. The chain's CDR3 is CASSPNGLAKNIKYF. The CDR3 coding sequence is TGTGCCAGCAGCCCTAATGGGCTAGCCAAAAACATTAAGTACTTC.

This clonotype occurred a few times. Since a much larger clone is just one base distant, this may be a read error. The chain joins TRBV7-2 to TRBJ1-1; D not certain. This CDR3 comprises 12 residues. Germline assignment: CDR1 SGHTA and CDR2 FQGNSA. This CDR3 reads CASSSTYTEACF. CDR3 nucleotides: TGTGCCAGCAGCTCGACTTACACTGAAGCTTGCTTT.

This clonotype has ten or more counts. The chain carries TRBV20-1 and TRBJ2-2, with 9 bases that match TRBD2. The CDR3 is 17 amino acids. The germline V gene encodes CDR1 DFQATT and CDR2 SNEGSKA (reference sequence). V trimming: 4 bases; J trimming: 1 base; junction bases outside the gene matches: 10. The CDR3 spells CSAKGLAEGLNTGELFF. Written as DNA, the CDR3 is TGCAGTGCTAAGGGACTAGCCGAGGGTCTGAACACCGGGGAGCTGTTTTTT.

Ten or more counts support this clonotype. The V gene is TRBV4-1, the J gene TRBJ1-1; 7 bases agree with TRBD1. Germline V gene data show CDR1 as MGHRA and CDR2 as YSYEKL. The CDR3 totals 12 residues. V trimming: 3 bases; J trimming: 6 bases; junction bases outside the gene matches: 1. The CDR3 reads CASSQTGSEAFF. CDR3 coding DNA: TGCGCCAGCAGCCAGACAGGGTCTGAAGCTTTCTTT.

The V call is TRBV20-1, the J call TRBJ2-5; D might be TRBD1 (6 bases). V lost 8 bases and J lost 5, with 18 bases in between. This CDR3 comprises 13 residues. In germline, CDR1 is DFQATT, CDR2 SNEGSKA (reference sequence). CDR3 amino acids: CSQPRDQGETQYF. CDR3 sequence (DNA): TGCAGTCAACCCCGGGATCAGGGGGAGACCCAGTACTTC.

There are many counts of this clonotype. The chain links TRBV10-3 to TRBJ1-1; tentatively, D is TRBD1 (6 bases). Germline V gene sequence: CDR1 ENHRY, CDR2 SYGVKD. The CDR3 loop spans 12 amino acids. The germline V and J ends were trimmed by 5 bases and 3 bases, with 7 bases remaining between them. The CDR3 reads CAISSGDTEAFF. The CDR3 coding sequence is TGTGCCATCAGTTCAGGGGACACTGAAGCTTTCTTT.

In its sample, this clonotype was seen many times. The rearrangement links TRBV6-5 to TRBJ1-1; D possibly corresponds to TRBD1 (5 bases). The germline CDR1 and CDR2 sequences are MNHEY and SVGAGI. The CDR3 contains 15 residues. V was shortened by 4 bases and J by 4 bases, with 16 bases between the two germline ends. CDR3 bases: TGTGCCAGCAGTTTGAAGGGGATGGGCGTCACTGAAGCTTTCTTT. It codes for CASSLKGMGVTEAFF.

This clonotype was detected many times. This chain links TRBV28 with TRBJ1-5, with 9 nucleotides matching TRBD1. This CDR3 spans 16 amino acids. Unmatched junction bases numbered 15, after V lost 8 bases and J lost 7 bases. The germline V gene has CDR1 MDHEN and CDR2 SYDVKM. The CDR3 reads CASDRGAMAASQPQHF. The DNA for the CDR3 is TGTGCCAGCGACAGGGGGGCAATGGCGGCCAGCCAGCCCCAGCATTTT.